The rows below give T cell receptor beta chains drawn from one sample of a study of blood T cell repertoires in COVID-19. Clones were read by immunoSEQ multiplex PCR, and TCRdb kept only the in-frame ones, dropping some. The sample yields a few hundred thousand clones, around 89% seen once. Sequenced: peripheral blood. These receptors all come from a woman between 45 and 60 years old with COVID-19, enrolled during active disease. Each CDR3 is given with its conserved first and last residue. The order of the fields is clone size, V gene, J gene, D gene, CDR3 protein, CDR3 DNA. D genes are given only for firm matches. Size is omitted from some rows. Given values are once, few, many or a class for expanded clones.

clone_size: .; v_call: TRBV19; j_call: TRBJ1-6; d_call: .; cdr3_aa: CASSISGHLNNSPLHF; cdr3_nt: TGTGCCAGTAGTATTAGTGGGCACCTAAATAATTCACCCCTCCACTTT
clone_size: many; v_call: TRBV6-5; j_call: TRBJ1-5; d_call: .; cdr3_aa: CASKKAWGDQPQHF; cdr3_nt: TGTGCCAGCAAGAAGGCCTGGGGGGATCAGCCCCAGCATTTT
clone_size: few; v_call: TRBV18; j_call: TRBJ1-6; d_call: TRBD1; cdr3_aa: CASSPTGEDSPLHF; cdr3_nt: TGTGCCAGCTCCCCGACAGGGGAAGATTCACCCCTCCACTTT
clone_size: .; v_call: TRBV5-6; j_call: TRBJ2-7; d_call: .; cdr3_aa: CASSFLTSEQYF; cdr3_nt: TGTGCCAGCAGCTTCTTAACGAGTGAGCAGTACTTC
clone_size: .; v_call: TRBV7-3; j_call: TRBJ2-2; d_call: .; cdr3_aa: CASSSSNTGELFF; cdr3_nt: TGTGCCAGCAGCTCCTCGAACACCGGGGAGCTGTTTTTT
clone_size: once; v_call: TRBV6-5; j_call: TRBJ2-7; d_call: .; cdr3_aa: CATRPGEAYEQYF; cdr3_nt: TGTGCCACAAGACCAGGGGAAGCCTACGAGCAGTACTTC
clone_size: few; v_call: TRBV18; j_call: TRBJ1-2; d_call: .; cdr3_aa: CASSPGQWVIGNGYTF; cdr3_nt: TGTGCCAGCTCACCTGGACAGTGGGTAATCGGGAATGGCTACACCTTC
clone_size: .; v_call: TRBV9; j_call: TRBJ1-1; d_call: .; cdr3_aa: CASSRQTQNTEAFF; cdr3_nt: TGTGCCAGCAGTAGACAGACTCAGAACACTGAAGCTTTCTTT
clone_size: once; v_call: TRBV28; j_call: TRBJ2-6; d_call: .; cdr3_aa: CASSPGGSGANVLTF; cdr3_nt: TGTGCCAGCAGCCCAGGAGGATCTGGGGCCAACGTCCTGACTTTC
clone_size: .; v_call: TRBV5-5; j_call: TRBJ2-1; d_call: TRBD1; cdr3_aa: CASSFRGTSSYNEQFF; cdr3_nt: TGTGCCAGCAGCTTCAGGGGGACCAGCTCCTACAATGAGCAGTTCTTC
clone_size: .; v_call: TRBV1; j_call: TRBJ2-1; d_call: .; cdr3_aa: CTSSQKRSRNYHYVLAYNEQFF; cdr3_nt: TGCACCAGCAGCCAAAAACGCTCCCGGAACTACCATTACGTCTTAGCCTACAATGAGCAGTTCTTC
clone_size: .; v_call: TRBV12-5; j_call: TRBJ2-3; d_call: TRBD2; cdr3_aa: CASGLVLGGAGDTQYF; cdr3_nt: TGTGCTAGTGGTTTGGTACTGGGAGGGGCCGGGGATACGCAGTATTTT
clone_size: .; v_call: TRBV24-1; j_call: TRBJ2-1; d_call: TRBD1; cdr3_aa: CATSDPTGDYNEQFF; cdr3_nt: TGTGCCACCAGTGACCCGACAGGGGACTACAATGAGCAGTTCTTC
clone_size: .; v_call: TRBV27; j_call: TRBJ2-7; d_call: TRBD1; cdr3_aa: CASSPRTGRGGQYF; cdr3_nt: TGTGCCAGCAGCCCCAGGACAGGGAGAGGTGGGCAGTACTTC
clone_size: few; v_call: TRBV10-2; j_call: TRBJ1-5; d_call: .; cdr3_aa: CASSTDRNQPQHF; cdr3_nt: TGCGCCAGCAGTACCGACAGGAATCAGCCCCAGCATTTT
clone_size: .; v_call: TRBV12-5; j_call: TRBJ1-4; d_call: .; cdr3_aa: CASSYGTLNEKLFF; cdr3_nt: TGTGCTAGCTCGTATGGGACACTTAATGAAAAACTGTTTTTT
clone_size: few; v_call: TRBV19; j_call: TRBJ1-6; d_call: .; cdr3_aa: CASSIMAYRAGSYNSPLHF; cdr3_nt: TGTGCCAGTAGTATTATGGCCTACCGCGCGGGCTCCTATAATTCACCCCTCCACTTT
clone_size: .; v_call: TRBV4-2; j_call: TRBJ2-3; d_call: TRBD2; cdr3_aa: CASSQGSSGDTDTQYF; cdr3_nt: TGTGCCAGCAGCCAAGGCTCAAGCGGGGACACAGATACGCAGTATTTT
clone_size: .; v_call: TRBV5-6; j_call: TRBJ1-1; d_call: TRBD1; cdr3_aa: CASSSGQGARRAFF; cdr3_nt: TGTGCCAGCAGCTCCGGACAGGGGGCTAGGAGGGCTTTCTTT
clone_size: .; v_call: TRBV6-4; j_call: TRBJ1-1; d_call: .; cdr3_aa: CASSRHGDTEAFF; cdr3_nt: TGTGCCAGCAGCAGACACGGGGACACTGAAGCTTTCTTT
clone_size: once; v_call: TRBV7-2; j_call: TRBJ1-3; d_call: TRBD1; cdr3_aa: CASSQAPGQYSGNTIYF; cdr3_nt: TGTGCCAGCAGCCAGGCCCCGGGACAGTACTCTGGAAACACCATATATTTT
clone_size: .; v_call: TRBV19; j_call: TRBJ1-2; d_call: .; cdr3_aa: CATSTGRGYGYTF; cdr3_nt: TGTGCCACCTCTACGGGGAGGGGCTATGGCTACACCTTC
clone_size: .; v_call: TRBV11-2; j_call: TRBJ1-4; d_call: TRBD1; cdr3_aa: CASSPRTGGVEKLFF; cdr3_nt: TGTGCCAGCAGCCCACGGACAGGGGGAGTGGAAAAACTGTTTTTT
clone_size: .; v_call: TRBV19; j_call: TRBJ1-5; d_call: .; cdr3_aa: CASSRTPNQPQHF; cdr3_nt: TGTGCCAGTAGTCGGACACCTAATCAGCCCCAGCATTTT
clone_size: .; v_call: TRBV9; j_call: TRBJ1-1; d_call: .; cdr3_aa: CASSVVKGESTEAFF; cdr3_nt: TGTGCCAGCAGCGTAGTGAAGGGAGAGAGCACTGAAGCTTTCTTT
clone_size: once; v_call: TRBV11-2; j_call: TRBJ2-1; d_call: TRBD2; cdr3_aa: CASSSTSGGGIHNEQFF; cdr3_nt: TGTGCCAGCAGCTCGACTAGCGGGGGGGGAATACACAATGAGCAGTTCTTC
clone_size: .; v_call: TRBV5-1; j_call: TRBJ1-3; d_call: .; cdr3_aa: CASSRGGGNTIYF; cdr3_nt: TGCGCCAGCAGCAGGGGTGGCGGAAACACCATATATTTT
clone_size: .; v_call: TRBV9; j_call: TRBJ1-1; d_call: .; cdr3_aa: CASREQAGADTEAFF; cdr3_nt: TGTGCCAGCCGCGAACAAGCGGGCGCAGACACTGAAGCTTTCTTT
clone_size: .; v_call: TRBV6-5; j_call: TRBJ2-5; d_call: TRBD1; cdr3_aa: CASSYRQGPGTQYF; cdr3_nt: TGTGCCAGCAGTTATAGACAGGGACCGGGGACCCAGTACTTC
clone_size: .; v_call: TRBV5-6; j_call: TRBJ1-2; d_call: .; cdr3_aa: CASSGLGWGYTF; cdr3_nt: TGTGCCAGCAGCGGTCTCGGTTGGGGCTACACCTTC
clone_size: .; v_call: TRBV5-8; j_call: TRBJ2-6; d_call: TRBD1; cdr3_aa: CASSPGTGNPGANVLTF; cdr3_nt: TGTGCCAGCAGTCCCGGGACAGGGAATCCTGGGGCCAACGTCCTGACTTTC
clone_size: .; v_call: TRBV19; j_call: TRBJ2-3; d_call: TRBD2; cdr3_aa: CASSIGGGGAVDTQYF; cdr3_nt: TGTGCCAGTAGTATAGGTGGCGGGGGGGCGGTGGATACGCAGTATTTT
clone_size: .; v_call: TRBV28; j_call: TRBJ2-2; d_call: TRBD2; cdr3_aa: CASRISGEKVGELFF; cdr3_nt: TGTGCCAGCAGGATAAGCGGGGAAAAGGTTGGGGAGCTGTTTTTT
clone_size: .; v_call: TRBV3-1/TRBV3-2; j_call: TRBJ2-2; d_call: .; cdr3_aa: CASSQEGTGELFF; cdr3_nt: TGTGCCAGCAGCCAGGAGGGGACCGGGGAGCTGTTTTTT
clone_size: .; v_call: TRBV5-4; j_call: TRBJ2-2; d_call: TRBD1; cdr3_aa: CASSFGTDTGELFF; cdr3_nt: TGTGCCAGCAGCTTCGGGACAGACACCGGGGAGCTGTTTTTT
clone_size: .; v_call: TRBV6-2/TRBV6-3; j_call: TRBJ1-5; d_call: .; cdr3_aa: CASSLLNNQPQHF; cdr3_nt: TGTGCCAGCAGTTTACTTAACAATCAGCCCCAGCATTTT
clone_size: .; v_call: TRBV27; j_call: TRBJ2-5; d_call: .; cdr3_aa: CASRSQRARLGTQYF; cdr3_nt: TGTGCCAGCAGATCACAGAGGGCCAGATTAGGGACCCAGTACTTC
clone_size: many; v_call: TRBV6-5; j_call: TRBJ1-2; d_call: .; cdr3_aa: CASSDQRVWGYTF; cdr3_nt: TGTGCCAGCAGCGACCAGCGGGTATGGGGCTACACCTTC
clone_size: .; v_call: TRBV2; j_call: TRBJ2-1; d_call: .; cdr3_aa: CASLAWGRQASSYNEQFF; cdr3_nt: TGTGCCAGTTTAGCGTGGGGGCGCCAGGCGAGCTCCTACAATGAGCAGTTCTTC
clone_size: .; v_call: TRBV5-5; j_call: TRBJ2-7; d_call: TRBD1; cdr3_aa: CASSFRQGVYEQYF; cdr3_nt: TGTGCCAGCAGCTTTCGGCAGGGGGTCTACGAGCAGTACTTC
clone_size: .; v_call: TRBV19; j_call: TRBJ1-5; d_call: TRBD1; cdr3_aa: CARETGTNQPQHF; cdr3_nt: TGTGCCAGAGAGACAGGGACCAATCAGCCCCAGCATTTT
clone_size: .; v_call: TRBV27; j_call: TRBJ2-2; d_call: TRBD2; cdr3_aa: CASSRRGGNTGELFF; cdr3_nt: TGTGCCAGCAGTCGCCGCGGGGGTAACACCGGGGAGCTGTTTTTT
clone_size: .; v_call: TRBV25-1; j_call: TRBJ2-4; d_call: .; cdr3_aa: CASSGPGNIQYF; cdr3_nt: TGTGCCAGCAGTGGCCCGGGGAACATTCAGTACTTC
clone_size: .; v_call: TRBV18; j_call: TRBJ2-7; d_call: TRBD1; cdr3_aa: CASSPGTGGTYEQYF; cdr3_nt: TGTGCCAGCTCACCAGGTACAGGGGGTACCTACGAGCAGTACTTC